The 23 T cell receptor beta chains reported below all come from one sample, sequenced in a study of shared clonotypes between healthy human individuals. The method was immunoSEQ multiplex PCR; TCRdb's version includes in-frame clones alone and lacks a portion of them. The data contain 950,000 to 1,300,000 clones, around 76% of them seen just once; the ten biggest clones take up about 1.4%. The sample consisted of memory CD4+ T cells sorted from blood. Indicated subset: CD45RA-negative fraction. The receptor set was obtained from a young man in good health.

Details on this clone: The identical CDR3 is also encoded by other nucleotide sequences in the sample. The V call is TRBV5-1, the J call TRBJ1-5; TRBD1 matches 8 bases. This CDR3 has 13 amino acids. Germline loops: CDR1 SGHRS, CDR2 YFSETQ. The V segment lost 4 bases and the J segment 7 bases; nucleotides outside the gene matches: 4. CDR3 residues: CASSLDRDQPQHF. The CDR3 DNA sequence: TGCGCCAGCAGCCTGGACAGGGACCAGCCCCAGCATTTT.

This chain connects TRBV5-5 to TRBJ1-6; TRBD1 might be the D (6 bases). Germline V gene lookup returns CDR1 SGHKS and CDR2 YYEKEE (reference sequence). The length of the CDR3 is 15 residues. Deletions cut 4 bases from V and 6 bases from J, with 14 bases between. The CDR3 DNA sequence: TGTGCCAGCAGCCCCGGGCCAGGGGCTAATTCACCCCTCCACTTT. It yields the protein CASSPGPGANSPLHF.

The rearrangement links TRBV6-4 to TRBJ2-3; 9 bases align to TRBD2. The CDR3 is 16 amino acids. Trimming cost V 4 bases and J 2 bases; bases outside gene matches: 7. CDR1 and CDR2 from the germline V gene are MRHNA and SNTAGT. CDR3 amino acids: CASSAEAGGNTDTQYF. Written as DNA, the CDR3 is TGTGCCAGCAGTGCTGAAGCGGGGGGTAACACAGATACGCAGTATTTT.

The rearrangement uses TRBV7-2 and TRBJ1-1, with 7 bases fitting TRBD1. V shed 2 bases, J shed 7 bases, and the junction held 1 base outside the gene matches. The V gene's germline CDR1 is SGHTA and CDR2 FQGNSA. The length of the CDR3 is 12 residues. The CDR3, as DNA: TGTGCCAGCAGCTTAAGGGACAGTGAAGCTTTCTTT. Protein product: CASSLRDSEAFF.

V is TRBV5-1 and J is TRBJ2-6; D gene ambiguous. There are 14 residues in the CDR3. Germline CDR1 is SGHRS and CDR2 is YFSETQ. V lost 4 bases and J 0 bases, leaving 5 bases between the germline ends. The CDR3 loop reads CASSESSGANVLTF. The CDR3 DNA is TGCGCCAGCAGCGAGAGCTCTGGGGCCAACGTCCTGACTTTC.

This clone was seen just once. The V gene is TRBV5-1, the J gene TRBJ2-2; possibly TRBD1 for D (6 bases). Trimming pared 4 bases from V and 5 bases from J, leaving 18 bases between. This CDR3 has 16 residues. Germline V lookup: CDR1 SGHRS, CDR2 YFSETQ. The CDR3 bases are TGCGCCAGCAGCATCCAGGGGCCCCCGGGTACCGGGGAGCTGTTTTTT. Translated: CASSIQGPPGTGELFF. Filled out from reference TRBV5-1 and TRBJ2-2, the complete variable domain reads KAGVTQTPRYLIKTRGQQVTLSCSPISGHRSVSWYQQTPGQGLQFLFEYFSETQRNKGNFPGRFSGRQFSNSRSEMNVSTLELGDSALYLCASSIQGPPGTGELFFGEGSRLTVL.

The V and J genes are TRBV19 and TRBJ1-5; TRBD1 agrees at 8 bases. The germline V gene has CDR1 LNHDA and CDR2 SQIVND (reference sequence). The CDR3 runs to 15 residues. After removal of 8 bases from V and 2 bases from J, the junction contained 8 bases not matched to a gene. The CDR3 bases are TGTGCCAGTTGGAACAGGGGGAGCGGCAATCAGCCCCAGCATTTT. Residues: CASWNRGSGNQPQHF.

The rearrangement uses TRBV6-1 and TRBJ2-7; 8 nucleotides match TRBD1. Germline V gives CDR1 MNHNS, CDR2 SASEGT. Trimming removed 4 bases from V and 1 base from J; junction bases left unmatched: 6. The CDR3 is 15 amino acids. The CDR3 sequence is CASSVETGESYEQYF. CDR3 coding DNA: TGTGCCAGCAGTGTCGAGACAGGGGAGTCCTACGAGCAGTACTTC.

CDR3 sequence reads: CASSLSTGQYGNTIYF. The CDR3 region has the DNA TGTGCCAGCAGCCTTTCGACAGGGCAGTATGGAAACACCATATATTTT. The chain joins TRBV4-2 to TRBJ1-3, with 7 bases matching TRBD1. The germline V gene encodes CDR1 LGHNA and CDR2 YNFKEQ. Trimming took 4 bases from V and 3 from J; bases not matched to a gene: 9. This CDR3 is 16 amino acids long.

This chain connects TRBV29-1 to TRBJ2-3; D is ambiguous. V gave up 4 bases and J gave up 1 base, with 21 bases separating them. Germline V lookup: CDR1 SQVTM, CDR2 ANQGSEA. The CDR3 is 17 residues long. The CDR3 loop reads CSVVSVDERWGTDTQYF. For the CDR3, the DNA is TGCAGCGTTGTCTCAGTCGACGAGAGGTGGGGCACAGATACGCAGTATTTT.

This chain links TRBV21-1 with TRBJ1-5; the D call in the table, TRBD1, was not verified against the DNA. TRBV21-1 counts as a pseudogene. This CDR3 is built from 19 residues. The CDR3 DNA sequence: TGTGCCAGCAGCACTACCAGAAGGGGGGACAGCCCAGGCAATCAGCCCCAGCATTTT. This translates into CASSTTRRGDSPGNQPQHF.

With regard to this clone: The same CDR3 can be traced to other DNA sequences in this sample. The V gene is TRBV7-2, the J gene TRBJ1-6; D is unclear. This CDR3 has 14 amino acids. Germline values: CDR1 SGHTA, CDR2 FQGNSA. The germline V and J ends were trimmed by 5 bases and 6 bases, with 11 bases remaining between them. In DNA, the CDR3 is TGTGCCAGCAGCCTAAGCCCGGGTAATTCACCCCTCCACTTT. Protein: CASSLSPGNSPLHF.

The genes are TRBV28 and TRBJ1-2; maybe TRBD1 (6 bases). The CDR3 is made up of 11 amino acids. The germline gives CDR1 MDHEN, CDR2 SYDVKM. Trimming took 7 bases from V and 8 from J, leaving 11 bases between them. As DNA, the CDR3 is TGTGCCAGCACCCGGGGGCGAGGCTACACCTTC. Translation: CASTRGRGYTF.

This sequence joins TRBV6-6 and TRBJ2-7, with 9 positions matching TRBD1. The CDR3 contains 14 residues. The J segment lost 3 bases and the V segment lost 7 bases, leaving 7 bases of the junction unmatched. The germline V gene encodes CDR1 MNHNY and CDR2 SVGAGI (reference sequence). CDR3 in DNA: TGTGCCAGCACCGTGCTGGACAGGGGCTACGAGCAGTACTTC. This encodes CASTVLDRGYEQYF.

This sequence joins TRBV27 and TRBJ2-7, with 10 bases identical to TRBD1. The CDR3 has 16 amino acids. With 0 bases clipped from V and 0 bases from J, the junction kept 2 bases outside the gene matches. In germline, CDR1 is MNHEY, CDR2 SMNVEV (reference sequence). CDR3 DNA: TGTGCCAGCAGTTTATCGGACAGGGGGGCCTCCTACGAGCAGTACTTC. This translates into CASSLSDRGASYEQYF.

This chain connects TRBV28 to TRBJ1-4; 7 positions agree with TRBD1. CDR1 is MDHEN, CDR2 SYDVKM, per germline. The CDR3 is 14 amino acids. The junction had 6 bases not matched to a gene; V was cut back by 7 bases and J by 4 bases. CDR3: CASNPGTVNEKLFF. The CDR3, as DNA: TGTGCCAGCAACCCCGGGACAGTTAATGAAAAACTGTTTTTT.

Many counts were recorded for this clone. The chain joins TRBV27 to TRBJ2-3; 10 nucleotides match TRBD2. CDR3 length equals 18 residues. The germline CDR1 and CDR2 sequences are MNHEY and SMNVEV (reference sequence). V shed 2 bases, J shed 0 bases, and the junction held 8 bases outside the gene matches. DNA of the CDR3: TGTGCCAGCAGTTTAGGGGCTAGCGGGGGCCTGAGCACAGATACGCAGTATTTT. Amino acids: CASSLGASGGLSTDTQYF.

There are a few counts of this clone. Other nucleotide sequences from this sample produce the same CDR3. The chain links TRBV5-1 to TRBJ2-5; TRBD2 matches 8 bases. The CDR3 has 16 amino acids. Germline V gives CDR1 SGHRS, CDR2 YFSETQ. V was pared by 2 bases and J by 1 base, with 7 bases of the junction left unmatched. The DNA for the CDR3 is TGCGCCAGCAGCTTAAGGCCTAGCGGGTCCCAAGAGACCCAGTACTTC. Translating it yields CASSLRPSGSQETQYF.

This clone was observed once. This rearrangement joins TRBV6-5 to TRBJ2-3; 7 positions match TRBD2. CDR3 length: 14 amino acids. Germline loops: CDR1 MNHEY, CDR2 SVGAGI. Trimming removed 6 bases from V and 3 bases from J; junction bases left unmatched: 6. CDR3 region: CASRPGGLTDTQYF. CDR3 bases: TGTGCCAGCAGGCCGGGAGGACTGACAGATACGCAGTATTTT.

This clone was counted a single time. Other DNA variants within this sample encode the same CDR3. CDR3 sequence (DNA): TGCGCCAGCAGCCTCACAGGCTCCTACAATGAGCAGTTCTTC. Protein: CASSLTGSYNEQFF. This sequence joins TRBV5-1 and TRBJ2-1, with D possibly TRBD1 on 5 matching bases. CDR1 and CDR2 (germline): SGHRS, YFSETQ. This CDR3 is built from 14 residues. Trimming removed 4 bases at V and 0 bases at J, with 8 bases between. Complete variable domain (other parts from reference TRBV5-1 and TRBJ2-1): KAGVTQTPRYLIKTRGQQVTLSCSPISGHRSVSWYQQTPGQGLQFLFEYFSETQRNKGNFPGRFSGRQFSNSRSEMNVSTLELGDSALYLCASSLTGSYNEQFFGPGTRLTVL.

CDR3 in amino acids: CASTLLREWPYSPLHF. CDR3 nucleotides: TGCGCCAGCACCCTCCTAAGGGAATGGCCGTATTCACCCCTCCACTTT. The chain carries TRBV23-1 and TRBJ1-6; D gene ambiguous. TRBV23-1 is an ORF, with its function uncertain. V lost 7 bases to trimming and J lost 8 bases, with 21 bases between them. This CDR3 has 16 residues.

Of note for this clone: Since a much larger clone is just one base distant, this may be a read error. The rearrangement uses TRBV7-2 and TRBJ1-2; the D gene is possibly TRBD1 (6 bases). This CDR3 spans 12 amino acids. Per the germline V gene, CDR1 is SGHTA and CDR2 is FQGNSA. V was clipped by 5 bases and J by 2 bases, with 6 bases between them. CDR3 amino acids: CASSGQNYGYTF. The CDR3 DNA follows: TGTGCCAGCAGCGGACAGAACTATGGCTACACCTTC.

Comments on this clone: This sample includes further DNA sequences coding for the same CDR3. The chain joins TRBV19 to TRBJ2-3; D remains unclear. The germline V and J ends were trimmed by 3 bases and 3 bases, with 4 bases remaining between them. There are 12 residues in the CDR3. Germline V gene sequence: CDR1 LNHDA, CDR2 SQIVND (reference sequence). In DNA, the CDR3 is TGTGCCAGTAGTATCGGGACAGATACGCAGTATTTT. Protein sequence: CASSIGTDTQYF.